The clone carrying this T cell receptor beta chain was found once. Its antigen remains unidentified. Germline values: CDR1 LGHNA, CDR2 YNFKEQ. The V gene end was trimmed by 0 bases and the J gene end by 7 bases; junction bases not matched to a gene: 9. The CDR3 has 16 residues. This table comes from immunoSEQ multiplex PCR, and its TCRdb copy is limited to in-frame clones, with some not included. This table holds some 110,000 clones, approximately 87% found once. The data originate from a study of T cell responses to AZD1222 COVID-19 vaccine. Study-wide points: Increased Spike-specific TCR breadth and depth were observed after two AZD1222 doses. Spike-wide coverage was observed for vaccine-associated CD4 TCRs, with dominant responses at 160-218 and 743-854. It was only a handful of AZD1222 recipients who were seropositive at baseline.

This chain uses TRBV4-2 with TRBJ1-2; 9 bases are shared with TRBD1. The source material was peripheral blood, sampled on day 0 of AZD1222 vaccination. The TCR originated in an adult in good health. The CDR3 loop is CASSQDFLQGAGGYTF. For the CDR3, the DNA is TGTGCCAGCAGCCAAGATTTTCTACAGGGGGCGGGTGGCTACACCTTC.